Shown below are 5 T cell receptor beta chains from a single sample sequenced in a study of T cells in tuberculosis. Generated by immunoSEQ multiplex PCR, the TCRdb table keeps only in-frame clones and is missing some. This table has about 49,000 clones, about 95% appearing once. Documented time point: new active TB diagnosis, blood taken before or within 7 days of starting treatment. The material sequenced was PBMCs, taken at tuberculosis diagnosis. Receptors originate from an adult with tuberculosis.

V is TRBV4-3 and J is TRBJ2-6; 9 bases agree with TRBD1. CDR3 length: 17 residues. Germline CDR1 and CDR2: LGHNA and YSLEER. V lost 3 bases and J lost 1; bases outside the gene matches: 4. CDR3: CASSHSGTGSGANVLTF. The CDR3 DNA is TGCGCCAGCAGCCATTCCGGGACAGGGTCTGGGGCCAACGTCCTGACTTTC.

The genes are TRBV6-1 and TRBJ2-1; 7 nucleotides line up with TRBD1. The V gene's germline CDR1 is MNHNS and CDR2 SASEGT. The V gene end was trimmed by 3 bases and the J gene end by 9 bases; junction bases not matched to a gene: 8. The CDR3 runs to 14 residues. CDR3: CASSERDRAGEQFF. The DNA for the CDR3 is TGTGCCAGCAGTGAGCGAGACAGGGCGGGTGAGCAGTTCTTC.

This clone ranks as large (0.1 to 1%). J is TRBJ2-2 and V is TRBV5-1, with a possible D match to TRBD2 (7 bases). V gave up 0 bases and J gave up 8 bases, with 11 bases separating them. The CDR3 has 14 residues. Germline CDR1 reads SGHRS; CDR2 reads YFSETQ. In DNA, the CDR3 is TGCGCCAGCAGCTTGGACGGGGGGCCGGGGGAGCTGTTTTTT. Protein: CASSLDGGPGELFF.

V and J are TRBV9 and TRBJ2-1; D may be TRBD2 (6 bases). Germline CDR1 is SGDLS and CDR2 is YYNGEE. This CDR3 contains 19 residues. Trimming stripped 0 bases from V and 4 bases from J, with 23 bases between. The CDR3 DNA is TGTGCCAGCAGCGTAGGTCGGGGAGGCCGGAGGGCCGGGTACAATGAGCAGTTCTTC. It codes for CASSVGRGGRRAGYNEQFF.

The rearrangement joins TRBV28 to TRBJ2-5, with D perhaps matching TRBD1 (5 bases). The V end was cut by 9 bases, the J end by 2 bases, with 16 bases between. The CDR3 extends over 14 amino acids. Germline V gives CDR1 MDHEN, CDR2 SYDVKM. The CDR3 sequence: CASLEGAGQETQYF. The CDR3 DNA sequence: TGTGCCAGTCTTGAAGGGGCAGGGCAAGAGACCCAGTACTTC.